Listed below are T cell receptor beta chains from one sample, sequenced in a study of response to subunit inactivated influenza vaccine. Via MiXCR, TCRdb re-called the RT-PCR reads, giving one row per CDR3 protein. Of roughly 700,000 distinct CDR3 sequences in the sample, 14% are singletons; the top ten hold around 7%. Sequencing used PBMCs from blood, obtained 14 days before vaccination. The receptors originated from a man between 45 and 60 years old who received an inactivated influenza vaccine. Both conserved end residues are part of each CDR3. The order of the fields is V gene, clone size, D gene, J gene, CDR3 DNA, CDR3 protein. D genes are given only for firm matches. Size tells how often a clone was seen (once, few, many) or the class of an expanded clone, and some rows leave it out.

TRBV6-2/TRBV6-3	few	TRBD1	TRBJ1-1	TGTGCCAGCAGTTACTCGACTCTTTGGACAGGGAATGGTTGGAACACTGAAGCTTTCTTT	CASSYSTLWTGNGWNTEAFF
TRBV20-1	-	TRBD2	TRBJ2-1	TGCAGTGCTAGACTAGCGGGAGCCTTCTACAATGAGCAGTTCTTC	CSARLAGAFYNEQFF
TRBV11-2	few	-	TRBJ2-5	TGTGCCAGCAGCTTAGATTGGGCCAGGGGAGAGACCCAGTACTTC	CASSLDWARGETQYF
TRBV4-1	-	TRBD2	TRBJ2-4	TGCGCCAGCAGCCAAGATCTCGGACTAGCGGGGGTGATTTTAGCCAAAAACATTCAGTACTTC	CASSQDLGLAGVILAKNIQYF
TRBV7-9	many	TRBD2	TRBJ2-1	TGTGCCAGCAGCTTACCCCCAAGACTAGCGGGAGGGAAAAATGAGCAGTTCTTC	CASSLPPRLAGGKNEQFF
TRBV28	-	TRBD2	TRBJ2-1	TGTGCCAGCAGTTCCTCCGGGACTATTTACAATGAGCAGTTCTTC	CASSSSGTIYNEQFF
TRBV2	-	-	TRBJ2-7	TGTGCCAGCCGTATACGTCGGGCTGAGGGCTACGAGCAGTACTTC	CASRIRRAEGYEQYF
TRBV5-1	few	-	TRBJ2-1	TGCGCCAGCAGCTCGACTACCTACAATGAGCAGTTCTTC	CASSSTTYNEQFF
TRBV13	-	TRBD1	TRBJ2-2	TGTGCCAGCAGCCCCATCGACAGGGGCGGGACCGGGGAGCTGTTTTTT	CASSPIDRGGTGELFF
TRBV6-5	once	-	TRBJ2-7	TGTGCCAGCAGTTCCGGGAGTCATCGACGGACTTACTACGAGCAGTACTTC	CASSSGSHRRTYYEQYF
TRBV14	few	TRBD2	TRBJ2-7	TGTGCCAGCAGCCAAGAAGAGCGGGAATTCTACGAGCAGTACTTC	CASSQEEREFYEQYF
TRBV29-1	many	-	TRBJ2-2	TGCAGCGTTGAACTTCCGGGGGCGGTGGACGGGGAGCTGTTTTTT	CSVELPGAVDGELFF
TRBV3-1	few	TRBD2	TRBJ2-1	TGTGCCAGCAGCTGGGGCGGGAGCTCCTACAATGAGCAGTTCTTC	CASSWGGSSYNEQFF
TRBV6-1	few	-	TRBJ2-2	TGTGCCAGCAGAAAGGGTCAGCGGAACACCGGGGAGCTGTTTTTT	CASRKGQRNTGELFF
TRBV20-1	-	-	TRBJ2-5	TGCAGTGCTAGTTTAGAGACCCAGTACTTC	CSASLETQYF
TRBV9	once	TRBD2	TRBJ2-7	TGTGCCAGCAGCCCCTGGGGGGGAAACTACGAGCAGTACTTC	CASSPWGGNYEQYF
TRBV5-1	-	-	TRBJ2-7	TGCGCCAGCAGCTTGGCAAGCCTGTTTACCGACGAGCAGTACTTC	CASSLASLFTDEQYF
TRBV7-9	-	-	TRBJ2-7	TGTGCCAGCAGCCCCCACGACACCGGCTACGAGCAGTACTTC	CASSPHDTGYEQYF
TRBV28	few	TRBD1	TRBJ1-2	TGTGCCAGCAGTTTCCCGACAGGGGGCCGGAATGGCTACACCTTC	CASSFPTGGRNGYTF
TRBV24-1	-	-	TRBJ2-1	TGTGCCACCAGTGATTTTGGGGGAGGAACCTACAATGAGCAGTTCTTC	CATSDFGGGTYNEQFF
TRBV7-2	-	TRBD1	TRBJ1-3	TGTGCCAGCAGCTTAATAATCCCACGCAGGGGGTTATATTTT	CASSLIIPRRGLYF
TRBV6-5	few	-	TRBJ2-3	TGTGCCAGCAGTTATTCAGCCATACCCACAGATACGCAGTATTTT	CASSYSAIPTDTQYF
TRBV12-3/TRBV12-4	few	TRBD1	TRBJ2-1	TGTGCCAGCAGCCCAGCTATTACAGGGGATGAGCAGTTCTTC	CASSPAITGDEQFF
TRBV27	-	-	TRBJ2-3	TGTGCCAGCAGTTACGCGCTCTGGGATACGCAGTATTTT	CASSYALWDTQYF
TRBV4-3	few	-	TRBJ1-2	TGCGCCAGCAGCCAACGGTTTAACTATGGCTACACCTTC	CASSQRFNYGYTF
TRBV3-1	-	-	TRBJ1-5	TGTGCCAGCAGCCAAGCCGTAGGGGGTCAGCCCCAGCATTTT	CASSQAVGGQPQHF
TRBV20-1	-	TRBD2	TRBJ2-3	TGCAGTGCTAGTATTTTGCGGGGGGTGACTAGCACAGATACGCAGTATTTT	CSASILRGVTSTDTQYF
TRBV12-3/TRBV12-4	-	TRBD2	TRBJ2-1	TGTGCCAGCAGTTTAGGCACTAGCGTTAAAGATGAGCAGTTCTTC	CASSLGTSVKDEQFF
TRBV6-1	few	-	TRBJ1-4	TGTGCCAGCACCAATCTAAGGTCCAGCGATAAGAAGTTTTTT	CASTNLRSSDKKFF
TRBV28	-	-	TRBJ1-1	TGTGCCAGCAGTTTAGCAGGGAAGGCTAACACTGAAGCTTTCTTT	CASSLAGKANTEAFF
TRBV4-2	few	-	TRBJ1-2	TGTGCCAGCAGCCAAGATGGGCCCTATGGCTACACCTTC	CASSQDGPYGYTF
TRBV12-3/TRBV12-4	many	TRBD1	TRBJ2-7	TGTGCCAGCAGACTGGGACAGGGGTACTCCTACGAGCAGTACTTC	CASRLGQGYSYEQYF
TRBV14	many	-	TRBJ2-7	TGTGCCAGCAGCCCGAGGGCGGCGGGGGAGCAGTACTTC	CASSPRAAGEQYF
TRBV19	few	TRBD1	TRBJ1-5	TGTGCCAGTAGCTCGACAGGGAGGCGCAATCAGCCCCAGCATTTT	CASSSTGRRNQPQHF
TRBV2	-	-	TRBJ2-1	TGTGCCAGCGGACCTGAGTTAGTATACTACAATGAGCAGTTCTTC	CASGPELVYYNEQFF
TRBV20-1	-	TRBD1	TRBJ2-7	TGCAGTGCTAGAGACGGACAGGGTACAACCTACGAGCAGTACTTC	CSARDGQGTTYEQYF
TRBV29-1	few	-	TRBJ1-1	TGCAGCGCGAGTGAACACACTGAAGCTTTCTTT	CSASEHTEAFF
TRBV15	-	-	TRBJ2-2	TGTGCCACCAGCAGAGAGCGGGTTACCGGGGAGCTGTTTTTT	CATSRERVTGELFF
TRBV28	-	TRBD1	TRBJ2-5	TGTGCCAGCACCCGTCTGGTGGCAGGGGGTCCAGAGACCCAGTACTTC	CASTRLVAGGPETQYF
TRBV20-1	-	TRBD1	TRBJ2-1	TGCAGTGCGAGACAGGGCCTCCCCTACAATGAGCAGTTCTTC	CSARQGLPYNEQFF